Shown below are 2 T cell receptor beta chains from a single sample sequenced in a study of CD8+ T cells in alopecia areata. Extracted RNA was reverse transcribed, and the resulting cDNA served as sequencing template. TCRdb's table, derived via immunoSEQ multiplex PCR, lists solely in-frame clones and lacks some. This table has around 250,000 clones, around 67% appearing once. Sequenced here: CD4+ T cells sorted from blood, sampled at week 0. Every receptor here comes from a human donor with alopecia areata.

This clone was detected a few times. The chain has TRBV29-1 and TRBJ1-1, with D unresolved. This CDR3 is 11 amino acids long. In germline, CDR1 is SQVTM, CDR2 ANQGSEA. V dropped 4 bases and J dropped 8 bases, with 11 bases sitting between them. Here the CDR3 reads CSVAQDAEAFF. In DNA form, the CDR3 reads TGCAGCGTTGCTCAGGACGCCGAAGCTTTCTTT.

The chain employs TRBV5-6 and TRBJ2-5, with TRBD2 matching over 7 bases. The germline gives CDR1 SGHDT, CDR2 YYEEEE. This CDR3 has 15 residues. V was pared by 3 bases and J by 2 bases, with 7 bases of the junction left unmatched. This CDR3 reads CASSSVAGPQETQYF. The CDR3 DNA reads TGTGCCAGCAGCTCTGTAGCGGGTCCTCAAGAGACCCAGTACTTC.